This is a list of T cell receptor beta chains from one sample in a study of cytomegalovirus exposure and HLA in healthy donors. The protocol was immunoSEQ multiplex PCR, while the TCRdb copy is restricted to in-frame clones and leaves out a portion. The sample lists more than 150,000 clones; 80% to 85% were seen once. The sample consisted of PBMCs. Source of these receptors: a boy aged 2 to 9 in good health and CMV-seronegative. Each CDR3 is given with its conserved first and last residue.

cdr3_aa	v_call	j_call
CASSISGRDTDTQYF	TRBV5-4	TRBJ2-3
CASSFGVSYTQYF	TRBV27	TRBJ2-3
CASSQTLFYEQYF	TRBV27	TRBJ2-7
CASSLDKKNIQYF	TRBV7-2	TRBJ2-4
CASSQEKPAKNIQYF	TRBV4-2	TRBJ2-4
CASSRDRGNEKLFF	TRBV6-1	TRBJ1-4
CASNRGAGASTDTQYF	TRBV19	TRBJ2-3
CASSESQGADTQYF	TRBV10-1	TRBJ2-3
CASGLQGTELFF	TRBV18	TRBJ2-2
CASSHTTPKKTQYF	TRBV5-8	TRBJ2-5
CASSTGYGNQPQHF	TRBV19	TRBJ1-5
CASSEYRVAEQFF	TRBV2	TRBJ2-1
CASSLRQGYEQYF	TRBV7-2	TRBJ2-7
CASGSPTSGSLRGYEQFF	TRBV12-5	TRBJ2-1
CASSPQEIPYNEQFF	TRBV18	TRBJ2-1
CASSEGGGQPQHF	TRBV10-2	TRBJ1-5
CASSRQEINYGYTF	TRBV2	TRBJ1-2
CASSIGRGPGNTIYF	TRBV19	TRBJ1-3
CASGGSTNEKLFF	TRBV28	TRBJ1-4
CASSRLSGTEYNEQFF	TRBV18	TRBJ2-1
CASSLEAGFQPQHF	TRBV5-5	TRBJ1-5
CATRVPGQPNQPQHF	TRBV6-5	TRBJ1-5
CASSLGLGRFFEQFF	TRBV7-2	TRBJ2-1
CASSFLPRLSSYTEAFF	TRBV28	TRBJ1-1
CASSYSRAPWEQYF	TRBV6-5	TRBJ2-7
CAISENPGTEPNEQFF	TRBV10-3	TRBJ2-1